This passage covers 26 T cell receptor beta chains from one sample sequenced in a study of cytomegalovirus exposure and HLA in healthy donors. PCR amplification relied on 60 Vbeta primers (plus 13 Jbeta primers). The method was immunoSEQ multiplex PCR; TCRdb's version includes in-frame clones alone and lacks a portion of them. The data contain about 180,000 clones, over 65% of them singletons. Sequencing was done on a sample of PBMCs. All receptors derive from a man aged 18 to 30 in good health and CMV-seronegative.

The chain has TRBV5-1 and TRBJ2-2; D might be TRBD2 (6 bases). Trimming stripped 7 bases from V and 5 bases from J, with 9 bases between. Germline CDR1 and CDR2: SGHRS and YFSETQ. The CDR3 extends over 12 amino acids. The CDR3, as DNA: TGCGCCAGCCGGGCGGGGACCGGGGAGCTGTTTTTT. This codes for CASRAGTGELFF.

The chain is built from TRBV6-1 and TRBJ2-5; TRBD2 is a possible D gene (6 bases). The germline V and J ends were trimmed by 3 bases and 1 base, with 15 bases remaining between them. This CDR3 is 16 amino acids long. CDR1 MNHNS and CDR2 SASEGT come from the germline V gene. The chain's CDR3 is CASSDWGGVFQETQYF. The CDR3 nucleotides are TGTGCCAGCAGTGACTGGGGCGGGGTTTTCCAAGAGACCCAGTACTTC.

CDR3 amino acids: CASSADRVRSPLHF. CDR3 DNA sequence: TGTGCCAGCAGCGCGGACAGGGTTAGATCACCCCTCCACTTT. The chain combines TRBV9 with TRBJ1-6; 8 bases map to TRBD1. Germline V gene sequence: CDR1 SGDLS, CDR2 YYNGEE. Trimming took 3 bases from V and 10 from J; bases not matched to a gene: 6. The CDR3 extends over 14 amino acids.

This clone was seen just once. This sequence joins TRBV7-9 and TRBJ2-3, with D maybe TRBD1 (5 bases). The germline V and J ends were trimmed by 5 bases and 6 bases, with 12 bases remaining between them. Germline V gene data show CDR1 as SEHNR and CDR2 as FQNEAQ (reference sequence). The CDR3 has 13 amino acids. CDR3 DNA: TGTGCCAGCAGCCAGTTCAGGGTGGATACGCAGTATTTT. As protein: CASSQFRVDTQYF.

The chain uses TRBV29-1 and TRBJ2-2, with D unclear. Germline lookup yields CDR1 SQVTM and CDR2 ANQGSEA. This CDR3 is 11 amino acids long. V was trimmed by 3 bases and J by 10 bases, leaving 9 bases between them. CDR3 in amino acids: CSVELGAELFF. The CDR3 nucleotides are TGCAGCGTTGAGCTCGGAGCGGAGCTGTTTTTT.

The CDR3: CASRIPEDRGPDTQYF. The DNA of the CDR3 is TGTGCCAGCAGAATCCCCGAGGACAGGGGGCCAGATACGCAGTATTTT. This chain joins TRBV21-1 and TRBJ2-3; whether TRBD1, the table's D call, matches the DNA was not checked. TRBV21-1 constitutes a pseudogene. This CDR3 contains 16 residues.

The CDR3 loop is CASSKLAGSTYEQYF. The CDR3 nucleotides are TGTGCCAGCAGTAAACTAGCGGGATCTACCTACGAGCAGTACTTC. The rearrangement joins TRBV6-5 to TRBJ2-7, with TRBD2 identical over 10 bases. CDR1 is MNHEY and CDR2 is SVGAGI in the germline V gene. CDR3 length: 15 amino acids. The V and J ends lost 5 bases and 2 bases, in that order; junction bases with no gene match: 6.

This clone was seen a handful of times. The chain joins TRBV28 to TRBJ1-1; the match to TRBD1 covers 7 bases. Germline CDR1 reads MDHEN; CDR2 reads SYDVKM. The CDR3 has 18 residues. Trimming removed 6 bases from V and 2 bases from J; junction bases left unmatched: 18. The CDR3 coding sequence is TGTGCCAGCAGCCTACCTTTATCCTCAGGGGGTAAAAACACTGAAGCTTTCTTT. Translated, it gives CASSLPLSSGGKNTEAFF.

This rearrangement joins TRBV6-6 to TRBJ1-1; the D gene is possibly TRBD1 (6 bases). This CDR3 has 15 amino acids. V gave up 7 bases and J gave up 6 bases, with 21 bases separating them. Per the germline V gene, CDR1 is MNHNY and CDR2 is SVGAGI (reference sequence). For the CDR3, the DNA is TGTGCCAGCACCTCCGGGGGGGCCCCTTGGGCTGAAGCTTTCTTT. Its protein is CASTSGGAPWAEAFF.

The rearrangement uses TRBV19 and TRBJ2-5, with D hard to call. Germline-derived CDR1 and CDR2 are LNHDA and SQIVND (reference sequence). The CDR3 is 14 amino acids. Trimming took off 5 bases at V and 1 base at J, with 11 bases between the two ends. The CDR3 nucleotides are TGTGCCAGTAGTCCCCGTAGCACCCAAGAGACCCAGTACTTC. Protein sequence: CASSPRSTQETQYF.

This clone was seen a few times. The chain joins TRBV6-6 to TRBJ1-1; D uncertain. The CDR3 length is 14 residues. The germline V gene has CDR1 MNHNY and CDR2 SVGAGI (reference sequence). Deletions cut 7 bases from V and 5 bases from J, with 17 bases between. The CDR3 loop is CASTPRGVRTEAFF. The CDR3 DNA reads as TGTGCCAGCACTCCGCGCGGGGTTCGGACTGAAGCTTTCTTT.

The chain is built from TRBV7-3 and TRBJ2-1; D may be TRBD2 (6 bases). CDR3 length: 14 amino acids. Trimming removed 4 bases at V and 9 bases at J, with 16 bases between. Germline assignment: CDR1 SGHTA and CDR2 FQGTGA. This chain's CDR3 is CASSSVAGSGEQFF. The CDR3 DNA reads as TGTGCCAGCAGCTCGGTCGCGGGGTCTGGTGAGCAGTTCTTC.

This chain uses TRBV19 with TRBJ2-2, with TRBD2 identical over 15 bases. The CDR3 spans 18 residues. V was clipped by 6 bases and J by 6 bases; unmatched bases: 11. CDR1 is LNHDA, CDR2 SQIVND, per germline (reference sequence). The CDR3 bases are TGTGCCAGTAGCGGGACTAGCGGGAGGAGTGTAAGACCCGGGGAGCTGTTTTTT. It codes for CASSGTSGRSVRPGELFF.

This chain uses TRBV7-2 with TRBJ2-1, with 8 bases that match TRBD1. The J segment lost 4 bases and the V segment lost 5 bases, leaving 1 base of the junction unmatched. The CDR3 totals 13 residues. Germline assignment: CDR1 SGHTA and CDR2 FQGNSA. CDR3 sequence reads: CASSRTGYNEQFF. The CDR3 bases are TGTGCCAGCAGCCGGACAGGGTACAATGAGCAGTTCTTC.

The chain carries TRBV10-1 and TRBJ1-1; D possibly corresponds to TRBD1 (5 bases). Trimming shortened V by 2 bases and J by 1 base, and 11 bases separated the two germline ends. CDR3 length equals 15 residues. Per germline, CDR1 WNHNN and CDR2 SYGVQD (reference sequence). CDR3 region: CASSESQGWNTEAFF. In DNA, the CDR3 is TGCGCCAGCAGTGAGAGTCAGGGTTGGAACACTGAAGCTTTCTTT.

This clone was observed a handful of times. J is TRBJ2-7 and V is TRBV6-1; no reliable D call. The CDR3 extends over 14 amino acids. The germline CDR1 and CDR2 sequences are MNHNS and SASEGT. The V end was cut by 4 bases, the J end by 0 bases, with 10 bases between. The CDR3 sequence is CASSAEQISYEQYF. CDR3 coding DNA: TGTGCCAGCAGTGCTGAACAGATCTCCTACGAGCAGTACTTC.

This clone has more than one count but fewer than ten. In DNA, the CDR3 is TGTGCCAGCAGCGTCATGGCGGGCGCTATCAATGAGCAGTTCTTC. The encoded protein is CASSVMAGAINEQFF. The genes are TRBV9 and TRBJ2-1; D is perhaps TRBD2 (5 bases). CDR3 length equals 15 residues. Between the trimmed V and J ends, which lost 2 bases and 6 bases, there was a span of 15 bases. CDR1 SGDLS and CDR2 YYNGEE come from the germline V gene.

This rearrangement joins TRBV11-2 to TRBJ2-7; 7 nucleotides match TRBD2. The CDR3 sequence is 14 residues long. V was clipped by 1 base and J by 2 bases; unmatched bases: 2. CDR1 SGHAT and CDR2 FQNNGV come from the germline V gene. CDR3: CASSLVGGAYEQYF. The CDR3 region has the DNA TGTGCCAGCAGCTTAGTGGGAGGGGCCTACGAGCAGTACTTC.

The chain couples TRBV5-4 to TRBJ2-5; 7 positions match TRBD1. Germline CDR1 SGHNT, CDR2 YYREEE (reference sequence). The CDR3 consists of 15 residues. Trimming at V came to 4 bases and at J to 6 bases, leaving 12 bases not matched to a gene. The CDR3 coding sequence is TGTGCCAGCAGCCTAGGGACGACAGGGATAAAGACCCAGTACTTC. It codes for CASSLGTTGIKTQYF.

A few counts support this clone. The chain carries TRBV2 and TRBJ2-1, with 11 nucleotides matching TRBD2. Trimming removed 6 bases from V and 6 bases from J; junction bases left unmatched: 13. Germline V gene data show CDR1 as SNHLY and CDR2 as FYNNEI. The CDR3 runs to 17 residues. The CDR3 nucleotides read TGTGCCAGCAGCTTACCCAGACTAGCGGGGCCCCCCAATGAGCAGTTCTTC. It codes for CASSLPRLAGPPNEQFF.

V usage is TRBV9 and J usage is TRBJ1-4; D is possibly TRBD1 (6 bases). Germline values: CDR1 SGDLS, CDR2 YYNGEE. This CDR3 comprises 14 residues. Trimming shortened V by 3 bases and J by 8 bases, and 14 bases separated the two germline ends. The CDR3 bases are TGTGCCAGCAGCGCTCCTTACCAGGGGGAAAAACTGTTTTTT. Its translation: CASSAPYQGEKLFF.

The sample holds a few counts of this clone. V and J are TRBV5-1 and TRBJ1-2; D ambiguous. V lost 4 bases to trimming and J lost 1 base, with 11 bases between them. This CDR3 region has 14 residues. CDR1 is SGHRS and CDR2 is YFSETQ in the germline V gene. This chain's CDR3 is CASSRKGVNYGYTF. CDR3 nucleotide sequence: TGCGCCAGCAGCAGAAAGGGAGTTAACTATGGCTACACCTTC. Together with reference TRBV5-1 and TRBJ1-2, the CDR3 gives the full variable domain: KAGVTQTPRYLIKTRGQQVTLSCSPISGHRSVSWYQQTPGQGLQFLFEYFSETQRNKGNFPGRFSGRQFSNSRSEMNVSTLELGDSALYLCASSRKGVNYGYTFGSGTRLTVV.

CDR3 amino acids: CASSELASGRNEQFF. The CDR3 DNA follows: TGTGCCAGCAGTGAATTGGCTAGCGGGAGAAATGAGCAGTTCTTC. The chain links TRBV2 to TRBJ2-1; TRBD2 matches at 10 bases. Germline assignment: CDR1 SNHLY and CDR2 FYNNEI. J gave up 7 bases and V 2 bases, and 5 bases lay outside the gene matches. The CDR3 has 15 residues.

On this clone itself: The germline gene is not matched at one end of the junction; a read error may be the cause. The V gene is TRBV7-9, the J gene TRBJ1-4; 8 positions match TRBD1. Looked up from germline, CDR1 is SEHNR and CDR2 is FQNEAQ (reference sequence). This CDR3 is built from 14 residues. The chain's CDR3 is CSSSFRDRREKLFF. CDR3 in DNA: TGTTCCAGCAGCTTCCGGGACAGGAGAGAAAAACTGTTTTTT.

The chain links TRBV15 to TRBJ1-4; 10 nucleotides match TRBD1. J lost 4 bases, V lost 3 bases, and 5 bases had no gene match. The CDR3 covers 16 residues. Germline V gives CDR1 LNHNV, CDR2 YYDKDF (reference sequence). The CDR3 DNA sequence: TGTGCCACCAGCAGGGACCGGGACAGGGGTAATGAAAAACTGTTTTTT. Its protein is CATSRDRDRGNEKLFF.

The chain recombines TRBV27 with TRBJ1-2, with 9 positions matching TRBD1. Germline CDR1 is MNHEY and CDR2 is SMNVEV (reference sequence). Losses at the gene ends were 6 bases for V and 1 base for J; bases not matched to a gene: 6. This CDR3 is 15 amino acids long. This CDR3 is CASRKQGANNYGYTF. The CDR3 bases are TGTGCCAGCAGAAAACAGGGGGCGAATAACTATGGCTACACCTTC.